What follows are 6 T cell receptor beta chains derived from one specimen sequenced in a study of regulatory T cells in long-lasting Graves disease. The time point is: newly diagnosed GD, antithyroid drugs for less than 3 months. Construction of the TCR library relied on RNA isolated from PBMCs. Building the TCR beta libraries relied on iRepertoire HTBI primers, and CDR3 regions underwent Arm-PCR. TCRdb independently ran MiXCR on the multiplex PCR reads; one entry per CDR3 protein. The sample gives 350,000 to 450,000 distinct CDR3 sequences, 14% to 15% of which show up once; around 7.6% is in the top ten. The data also belong to a second study, concerning T cells in Graves' hyperthyroidism and ophthalmopathy.

The specimen comprised peripheral blood mononuclear cells (PBMCs), sampled at new diagnosis, from a patient treated with antithyroid drugs. Receptor source: a woman aged 40 to 55 with Graves disease.

The chain combines TRBV9 with TRBJ2-2; 7 bases agree with TRBD1. The CDR3 consists of 15 residues. The junction had 9 bases not matched to a gene; V was cut back by 3 bases and J by 7 bases. Germline values: CDR1 SGDLS, CDR2 YYNGEE. CDR3 DNA: TGTGCCAGCAGCGGACCCAGGGGGTTGGGCGGGGAGCTGTTTTTT. Protein product: CASSGPRGLGGELFF. Supplemented by reference TRBV9 and TRBJ2-2, the full variable domain reads DSGVTQTPKHLITATGQRVTLRCSPRSGDLSVYWYQQSLDQGLQFLIQYYNGEERAKGNILERFSAQQFPDLHSELNLSSLELGDSALYFCASSGPRGLGGELFFGEGSRLTVL.

This clonotype was seen repeatedly, ten times or more. V gene TRBV28 combines with J gene TRBJ2-4; possibly TRBD1 or TRBD2 for D (6 bases each). Trimming shortened V by 2 bases and J by 8 bases, and 16 bases separated the two germline ends. Germline loops: CDR1 MDHEN, CDR2 SYDVKM. This CDR3 contains 15 residues. The CDR3 loop is CASSLMGGTEYIQYF. In DNA, the CDR3 is TGTGCCAGCAGTTTAATGGGGGGCACGGAGTACATTCAGTACTTC.

This clonotype occurred many times. The chain is built from TRBV2 and TRBJ2-3; 7 bases are a match to TRBD1. The V gene end was trimmed by 7 bases and the J gene end by 2 bases; junction bases not matched to a gene: 12. CDR3 length: 16 residues. Germline V gene data show CDR1 as SNHLY and CDR2 as FYNNEI. The CDR3 nucleotides are TGTGCCAGCATTAGGGGGCCAAGAGAACACACAGATACGCAGTATTTT. This gives the protein CASIRGPREHTDTQYF.

This clonotype was seen at least ten times. The gene calls are TRBV28 and TRBJ1-5; D perhaps matches TRBD1 (5 bases). The V end lost 6 bases, the J end lost 3 bases, and 6 bases lay between the germline ends. The CDR3 spans 12 residues. Looked up from germline, CDR1 is MDHEN and CDR2 is SYDVKM. CDR3 bases: TGTGCCAGCAGGGACACCAATCAGCCCCAGCATTTT. Translating it yields CASRDTNQPQHF.

This clonotype was counted at least ten times. This chain connects TRBV20-1 to TRBJ2-5, with D perhaps TRBD1 or TRBD2 (5 bases each). The CDR3 has 12 amino acids. Germline assignment: CDR1 DFQATT and CDR2 SNEGSKA (reference sequence). V was trimmed by 1 base and J by 5 bases, leaving 8 bases between them. CDR3: CSARVGDETQYF. In nucleotides, the CDR3 is TGCAGTGCTAGAGTTGGGGACGAGACCCAGTACTTC.

At least ten counts were recorded for this clonotype. The CDR3 loop is CASRDPNTGELFF. The CDR3 bases are TGTGCCAGCCGGGACCCGAACACCGGGGAGCTGTTTTTT. The chain recombines TRBV6-1 with TRBJ2-2; D possibly uses TRBD1 or TRBD2 (5 bases each). V was clipped by 8 bases and J by 0 bases, with 7 bases between them. The CDR3 has 13 amino acids. Germline CDR1 reads MNHNS; CDR2 reads SASEGT.